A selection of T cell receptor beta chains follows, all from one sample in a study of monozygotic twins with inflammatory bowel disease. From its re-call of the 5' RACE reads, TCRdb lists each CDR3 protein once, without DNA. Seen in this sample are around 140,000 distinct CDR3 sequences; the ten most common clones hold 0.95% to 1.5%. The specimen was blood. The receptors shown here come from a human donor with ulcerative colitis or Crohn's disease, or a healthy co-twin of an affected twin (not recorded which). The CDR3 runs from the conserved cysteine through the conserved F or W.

CASSLWRSSTDTQYF,TRBV7-8,TRBJ2-3
CASSHGEGAPNTEAFF,TRBV7-9,TRBJ1-1
CAISGGINQPQHF,TRBV10-3,TRBJ1-5
CSAPRHRLSGAYYEQYF,TRBV20-1,TRBJ2-7
CASSTRTGTSSYEQYF,TRBV19,TRBJ2-7
CASSVEDNYGYTF,TRBV9,TRBJ1-2
CASSETARRAGSRRANYGYTF,TRBV6-1,TRBJ1-2
CASSSGLAGGLQETQYF,TRBV5-1,TRBJ2-5
CASSSGLAGAVLNEQFF,TRBV5-1,TRBJ2-1
CAISESRESTDTQYF,TRBV10-3,TRBJ2-3
CASSIVGTGANVLTF,TRBV7-2,TRBJ2-6
CATAVEGAHSPLHF,TRBV27,TRBJ1-6
CASSPPRGSPDTQYF,TRBV18,TRBJ2-3
CASSRRLTGGGETQYF,TRBV5-1,TRBJ2-5
CASSSGTSGKVNEQFF,TRBV5-1,TRBJ2-1